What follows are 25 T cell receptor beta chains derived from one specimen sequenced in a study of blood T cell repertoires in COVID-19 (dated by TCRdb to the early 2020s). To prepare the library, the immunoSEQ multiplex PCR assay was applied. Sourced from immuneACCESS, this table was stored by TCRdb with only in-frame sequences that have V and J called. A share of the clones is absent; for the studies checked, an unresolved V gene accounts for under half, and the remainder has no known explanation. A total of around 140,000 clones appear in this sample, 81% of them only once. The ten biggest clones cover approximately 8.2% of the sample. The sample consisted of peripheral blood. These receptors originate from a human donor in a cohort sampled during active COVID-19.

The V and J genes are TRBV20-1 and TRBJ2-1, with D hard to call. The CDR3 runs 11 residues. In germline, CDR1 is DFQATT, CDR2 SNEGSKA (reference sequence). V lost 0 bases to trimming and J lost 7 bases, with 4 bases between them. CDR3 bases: TGCAGTGCTAGAGATCTTAATGAGCAGTTCTTC. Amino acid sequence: CSARDLNEQFF.

The CDR3 DNA reads TGTGCCAGCTCACCGGGGGACAGGGGGCAGAATGGCTACACCTTC. Translation gives CASSPGDRGQNGYTF. This chain connects TRBV18 to TRBJ1-2, with TRBD1 matching over 12 bases. The germline CDR1 and CDR2 sequences are KGHSH and LQKENI. This CDR3 is 15 amino acids long. The V segment lost 3 bases and the J segment 6 bases; nucleotides outside the gene matches: 5.

As DNA, the CDR3 is TGCGCCAGCAGCTTACAGGGGGCGGACACTGAAGCTTTCTTT. It is translated as CASSLQGADTEAFF. The chain is built from TRBV5-1 and TRBJ1-1, with 9 bases that match TRBD1. The germline gives CDR1 SGHRS, CDR2 YFSETQ. The CDR3 is made up of 14 amino acids. V trimming: 2 bases; J trimming: 3 bases; junction bases outside the gene matches: 2.

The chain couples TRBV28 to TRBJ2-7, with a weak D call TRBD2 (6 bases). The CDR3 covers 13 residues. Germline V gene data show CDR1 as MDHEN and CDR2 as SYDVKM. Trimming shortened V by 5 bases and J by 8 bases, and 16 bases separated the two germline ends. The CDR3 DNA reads TGTGCCAGCAGTACCAGACTAGATTTCAAGCAGTACTTC. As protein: CASSTRLDFKQYF.

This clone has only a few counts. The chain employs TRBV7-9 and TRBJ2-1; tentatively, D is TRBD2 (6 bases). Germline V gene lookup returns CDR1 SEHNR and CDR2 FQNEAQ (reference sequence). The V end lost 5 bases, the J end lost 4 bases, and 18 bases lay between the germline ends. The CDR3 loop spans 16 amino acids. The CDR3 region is CASSPLGAGRYNEQFF. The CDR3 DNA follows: TGTGCCAGCAGCCCCCTCGGGGCGGGAAGGTACAATGAGCAGTTCTTC.

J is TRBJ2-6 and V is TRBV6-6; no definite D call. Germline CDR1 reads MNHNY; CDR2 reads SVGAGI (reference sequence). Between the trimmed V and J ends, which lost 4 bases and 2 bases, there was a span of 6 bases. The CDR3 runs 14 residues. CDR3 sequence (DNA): TGTGCCAGCAGTTCTCCCCCTGGGGCCAACGTCCTGACTTTC. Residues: CASSSPPGANVLTF.

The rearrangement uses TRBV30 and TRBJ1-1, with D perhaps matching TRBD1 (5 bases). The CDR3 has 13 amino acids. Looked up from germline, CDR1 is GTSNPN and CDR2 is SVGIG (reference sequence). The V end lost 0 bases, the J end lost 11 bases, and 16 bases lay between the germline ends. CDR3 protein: CAWSVLGGARAFF. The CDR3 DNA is TGTGCCTGGAGTGTACTGGGGGGAGCGAGGGCTTTCTTT.

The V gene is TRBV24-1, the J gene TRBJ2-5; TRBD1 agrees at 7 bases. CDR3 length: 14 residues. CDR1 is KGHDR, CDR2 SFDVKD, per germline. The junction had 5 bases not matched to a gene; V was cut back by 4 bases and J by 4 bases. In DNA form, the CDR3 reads TGTGCCACCAGTGACAAGGGGGCTGGAGAGACCCAGTACTTC. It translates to CATSDKGAGETQYF.

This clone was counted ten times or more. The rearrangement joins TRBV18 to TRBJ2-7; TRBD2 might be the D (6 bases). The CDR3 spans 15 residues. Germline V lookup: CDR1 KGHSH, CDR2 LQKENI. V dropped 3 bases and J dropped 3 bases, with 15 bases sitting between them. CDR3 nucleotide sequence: TGTGCCAGCTCACCGGAGGGAGGTTTTGTCTACGAGCAGTACTTC. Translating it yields CASSPEGGFVYEQYF.

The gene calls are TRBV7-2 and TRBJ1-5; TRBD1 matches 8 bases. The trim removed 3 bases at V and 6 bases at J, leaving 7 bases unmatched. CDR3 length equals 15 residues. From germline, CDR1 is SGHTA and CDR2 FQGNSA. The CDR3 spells CASSFSGGEGQPQHF. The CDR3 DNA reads TGTGCCAGCAGCTTTTCAGGGGGCGAGGGTCAGCCCCAGCATTTT.

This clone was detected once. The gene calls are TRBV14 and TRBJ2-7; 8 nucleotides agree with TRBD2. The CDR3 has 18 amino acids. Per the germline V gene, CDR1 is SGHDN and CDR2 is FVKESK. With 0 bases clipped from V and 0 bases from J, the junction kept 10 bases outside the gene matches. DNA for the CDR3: TGTGCCAGCAGCCAAGAACTCGGGGTAGCGGGGAACTCCTACGAGCAGTACTTC. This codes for CASSQELGVAGNSYEQYF. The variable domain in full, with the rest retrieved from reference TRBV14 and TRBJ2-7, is EAGVTQFPSHSVIEKGQTVTLRCDPISGHDNLYWYRRVMGKEIKFLLHFVKESKQDESGMPNNRFLAERTGGTYSTLKVQPAELEDSGVYFCASSQELGVAGNSYEQYFGPGTRLTVT.

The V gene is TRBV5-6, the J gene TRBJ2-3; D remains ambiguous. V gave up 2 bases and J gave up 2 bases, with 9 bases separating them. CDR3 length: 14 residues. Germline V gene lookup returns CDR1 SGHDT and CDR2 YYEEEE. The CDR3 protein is CASSFDTYTDTQYF. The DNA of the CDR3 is TGTGCCAGCAGCTTCGATACATACACAGATACGCAGTATTTT.

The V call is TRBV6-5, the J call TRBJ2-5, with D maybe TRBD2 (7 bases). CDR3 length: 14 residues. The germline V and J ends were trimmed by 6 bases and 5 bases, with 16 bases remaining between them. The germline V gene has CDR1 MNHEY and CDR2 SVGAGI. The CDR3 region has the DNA TGTGCCAGCAGGAACCCGGGGGGCAGGGAGACCCAGTACTTC. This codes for CASRNPGGRETQYF.

DNA of the CDR3: TGTGCCAGCAGCGCTCGAGCGGGCCGTAACTACAATGAGCAGTTCTTC. Protein product: CASSARAGRNYNEQFF. The rearrangement uses TRBV9 and TRBJ2-1; D possibly corresponds to TRBD2 (6 bases). This CDR3 has 16 amino acids. Germline V CDR1 and CDR2: SGDLS, YYNGEE. V dropped 3 bases and J dropped 3 bases, with 16 bases sitting between them.

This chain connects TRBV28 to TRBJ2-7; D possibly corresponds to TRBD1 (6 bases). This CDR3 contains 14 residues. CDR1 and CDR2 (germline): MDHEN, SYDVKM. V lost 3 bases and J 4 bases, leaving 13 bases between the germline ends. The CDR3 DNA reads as TGTGCCAGCAGTTTTCGGGACAACACATACGAGCAGTACTTC. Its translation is CASSFRDNTYEQYF.

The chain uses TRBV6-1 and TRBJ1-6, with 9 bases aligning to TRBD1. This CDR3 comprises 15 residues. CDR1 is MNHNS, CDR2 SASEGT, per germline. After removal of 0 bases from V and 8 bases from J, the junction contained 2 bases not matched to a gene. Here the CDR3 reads CASSEADRGHSPLHF. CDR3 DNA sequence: TGTGCCAGCAGTGAAGCGGACAGGGGCCATTCACCCCTCCACTTT.

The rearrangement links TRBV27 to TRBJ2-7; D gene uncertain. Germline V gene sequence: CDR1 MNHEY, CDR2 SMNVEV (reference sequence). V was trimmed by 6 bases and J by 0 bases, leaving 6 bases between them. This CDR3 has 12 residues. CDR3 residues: CASSRSSYEQYF. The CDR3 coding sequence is TGTGCCAGCAGCCGGAGCTCCTACGAGCAGTACTTC.

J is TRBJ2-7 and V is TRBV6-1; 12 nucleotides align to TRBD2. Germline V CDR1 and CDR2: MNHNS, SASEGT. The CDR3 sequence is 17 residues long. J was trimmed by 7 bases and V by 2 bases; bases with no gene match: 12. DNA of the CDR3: TGTGCCAGCAGTGAAACGTTCACTAGCGGGAGGAGTAGTGAGCAGTACTTC. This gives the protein CASSETFTSGRSSEQYF.

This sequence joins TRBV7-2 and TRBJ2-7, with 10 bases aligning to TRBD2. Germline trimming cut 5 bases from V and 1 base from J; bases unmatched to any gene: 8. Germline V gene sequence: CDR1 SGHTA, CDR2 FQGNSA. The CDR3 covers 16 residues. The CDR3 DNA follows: TGTGCCAGCAGCGCCTCCCCTAGCGGGGGATCCTACGAGCAGTACTTC. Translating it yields CASSASPSGGSYEQYF.

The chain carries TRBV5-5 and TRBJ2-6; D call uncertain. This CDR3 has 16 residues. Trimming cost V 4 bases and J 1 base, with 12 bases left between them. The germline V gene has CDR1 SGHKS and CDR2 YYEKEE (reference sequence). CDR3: CASSAIESSGANVLTF. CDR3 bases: TGTGCCAGCAGCGCTATTGAGTCTTCTGGGGCCAACGTCCTGACTTTC.

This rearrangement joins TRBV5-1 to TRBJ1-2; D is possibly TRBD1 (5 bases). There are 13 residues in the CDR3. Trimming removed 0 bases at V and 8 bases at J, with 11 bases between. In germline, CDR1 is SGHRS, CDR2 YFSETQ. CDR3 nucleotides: TGCGCCAGCAGCTTGGTGGGAGGGGAAGGCTACACCTTC. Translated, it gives CASSLVGGEGYTF.

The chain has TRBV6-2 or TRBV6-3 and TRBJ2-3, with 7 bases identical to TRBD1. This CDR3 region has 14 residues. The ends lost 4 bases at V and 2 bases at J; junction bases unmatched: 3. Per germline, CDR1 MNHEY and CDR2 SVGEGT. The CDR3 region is CASSWTGITDTQYF. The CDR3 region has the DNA TGTGCCAGCAGTTGGACAGGTATCACAGATACGCAGTATTTT.

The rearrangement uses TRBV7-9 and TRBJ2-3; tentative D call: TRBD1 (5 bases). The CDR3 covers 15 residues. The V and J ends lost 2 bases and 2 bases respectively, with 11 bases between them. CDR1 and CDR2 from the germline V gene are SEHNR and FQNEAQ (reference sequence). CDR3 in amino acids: CASSLLPGFTDTQYF. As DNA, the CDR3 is TGTGCCAGCAGCTTATTACCAGGGTTCACAGATACGCAGTATTTT.

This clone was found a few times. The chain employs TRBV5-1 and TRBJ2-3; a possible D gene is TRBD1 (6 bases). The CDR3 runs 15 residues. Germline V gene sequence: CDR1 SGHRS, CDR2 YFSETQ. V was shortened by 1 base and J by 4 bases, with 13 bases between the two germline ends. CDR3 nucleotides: TGCGCCAGCAGCTTGAAAACCAGGGGTTCAGATACGCAGTATTTT. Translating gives CASSLKTRGSDTQYF.

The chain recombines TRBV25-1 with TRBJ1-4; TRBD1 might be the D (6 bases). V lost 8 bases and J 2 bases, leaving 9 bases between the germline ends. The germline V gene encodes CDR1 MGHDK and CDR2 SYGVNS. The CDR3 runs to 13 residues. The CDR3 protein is CASQGWTNEKLFF. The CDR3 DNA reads TGTGCCAGCCAGGGGTGGACTAATGAAAAACTGTTTTTT. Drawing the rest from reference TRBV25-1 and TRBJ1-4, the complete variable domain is EADIYQTPRYLVIGTGKKITLECSQTMGHDKMYWYQQDPGMELHLIHYSYGVNSTEKGDLSSESTVSRIRTEHFPLTLESARPSHTSQYLCASQGWTNEKLFFGSGTQLSVL.